This T cell receptor (beta chain) is from a study of shared clonotypes between healthy human individuals. Data came from immunoSEQ multiplex PCR; TCRdb stores just in-frame clones and leaves some out. The sample has millions of clones; about 95% are singletons. CD45RO-negative, CCR7-positively selected cells formed the naive CD8 fraction, excluding terminally differentiated effector memory CD45RA+ cells. The germline gives CDR1 SGHNT, CDR2 YYREEE (reference sequence). The CDR3 runs to 12 residues. V was cut by 10 bases and J by 9 bases, with 14 bases left in between. The gene calls are TRBV5-4 and TRBJ1-6; D is uncertain. The receptor comes from a man aged 18-30 years in good health. Sequencing was done on a sample of naive CD8+ T cells sorted from blood. In DNA form, the CDR3 reads TGTGCCTACGCTAAAGGAGGTTCACCCCTCCACTTT. It yields the protein CAYAKGGSPLHF. Full variable domain (outside the CDR3, taken from reference TRBV5-4 and TRBJ1-6): ETGVTQSPTHLIKTRGQQVTLRCSSQSGHNTVSWYQQALGQGPQFIFQYYREEENGRGNFPPRFSGLQFPNYSSELNVNALELDDSALYLCAYAKGGSPLHFGNGTRLTVT.